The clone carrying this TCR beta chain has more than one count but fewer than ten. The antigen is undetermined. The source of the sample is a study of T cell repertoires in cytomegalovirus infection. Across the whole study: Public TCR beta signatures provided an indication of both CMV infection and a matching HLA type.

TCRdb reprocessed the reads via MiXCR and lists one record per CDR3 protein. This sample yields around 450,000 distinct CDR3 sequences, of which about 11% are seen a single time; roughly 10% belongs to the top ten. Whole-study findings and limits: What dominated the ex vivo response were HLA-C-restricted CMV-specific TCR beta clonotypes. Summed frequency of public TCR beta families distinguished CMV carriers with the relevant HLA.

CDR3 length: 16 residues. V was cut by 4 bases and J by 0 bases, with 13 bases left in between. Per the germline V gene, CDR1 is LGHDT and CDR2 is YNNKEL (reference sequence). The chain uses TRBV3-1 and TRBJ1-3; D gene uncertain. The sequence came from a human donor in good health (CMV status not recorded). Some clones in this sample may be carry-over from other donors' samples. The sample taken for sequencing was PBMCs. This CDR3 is CASSPVDGSSGNTIYF. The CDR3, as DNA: TGTGCCAGCAGCCCGGTAGACGGAAGCTCTGGAAACACCATATATTTT. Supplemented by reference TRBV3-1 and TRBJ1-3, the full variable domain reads DTAVSQTPKYLVTQMGNDKSIKCEQNLGHDTMYWYKQDSKKFLKIMFSYNNKELIINETVPNRFSPKSPDKAHLNLHINSLELGDSAVYFCASSPVDGSSGNTIYFGEGSWLTVV.